A single TCR beta chain is shown here with its context. Which antigen it targets is not known. Base-call qualities are not available, and no considerably larger clone is one nucleotide away. The entire amount of isolated RNA was reverse transcribed using the High Capacity cDNA Reverse Transcription Kit, so the sequenced TCRB transcripts were expressed ones. Naive, central memory and regulatory T cell samples underwent deep immunoSEQ sequencing, averaging about 3.57 million total reads per sample. After sorted cells were lysed in RLT buffer, RNA was extracted with DNase-treated RNeasy Micro or Mini kits, with the choice depending on cell number. To prevent cross-contamination, every cell subset was processed on its own, while patient and healthy donor samples were processed together. TCRB sequences were amplified from cDNA with the immunoSEQ multiplex PCR, producing 87-bp fragments spanning the CDR3 region. Sequencing of the amplicons was done on the Illumina HiSeq platform. In the paper's pipeline: Synthetic template baselines were used to correct PCR bias computationally, reads within Hamming distance 2 were collapsed together, and singletons that could not be merged were discarded. By aligning reads against IMGT, V, D and J genes, CDR3 length, and insertions or deletions at six rearrangement sites were assigned. Within each subset, clonotype counts were normalized to sorted cell number, after which true diversity and Gini coefficients were computed with the tcR R package. The overlap coefficient, calculated on TCRB nucleotide sequences, was used to measure repertoire sharing. As a proxy for the pre-selection repertoire, out-of-frame TCRB sequences from naive cells were analyzed. TCRdb limited this immuneACCESS table to in-frame rearrangements with V and J called. A share of clones is missing; checked studies link under half to unresolved V genes, and the rest is unexplained. V, J and clone size are taken as reported in that table, and D and trimming were inferred from the DNA itself. A total of around 500,000 clones appear in this sample, about 32% of them only once. About 0.06% of the sample is taken by the ten largest.

Each donor gave one peripheral blood draw, averaging roughly 100 mL, which was collected into heparinised tubes. Naive, central memory, regulatory and stem cell-like memory CD4+ T cells were sorted on a BD FACSAria II using a panel including CD45RO, CCR7, CD25, CD127, CD95 and CD27. Every sorted population had a purity above 95%. PBMCs were isolated right away by Lymphoprep density gradient centrifugation and were stained directly, without culture. Samples were stained and sorted in pairs, with one healthy donor and one patient per experiment, so that batch effects were minimized. These data are taken from a study of beta chain features in type 1 diabetes listed by TCRdb under 2018. Study-level background: Patients and healthy donors did not differ in mean age, gender distribution, total cell number or subset yield. Across all samples, almost 110 million sorted cells were examined, and cell number per subset correlated strongly with RNA yield. The study compared TCRB repertoires of sorted circulating CD4+ T cell subsets between recently diagnosed type 1 diabetes patients and matched healthy donors. Naive and central memory subsets were obtained from all 30 or so donors, but regulatory and stem cell-like memory subsets were isolated from only 8 patients and 8 healthy donors.

The CDR3 runs 15 amino acids, cysteine and phenylalanine included. Kept here is only the CDR3 DNA, which spans 45 bases and is read in frame from base 1. CDR1 and CDR2 are drawn from the germline V gene: MNHNS, SASEGT. V has 5 bases trimmed and J has 1 base trimmed; junction bases matching no gene number 5. Points the paper makes about the study in general: Because the HLA sub-analyses included only small numbers of individuals, any influence of HLA type on TCRB rearrangement was left unresolved. Naive, central memory and regulatory TCRB repertoires appeared more similar among patients than among healthy donors. Shorter templates might be favored by PCR, yet because patient and control samples were amplified and corrected together, any such skew would affect both groups equally. Sequencing cDNA rather than genomic DNA could over-represent highly expressing activated cells, although activation and CD3 levels did not differ between groups. At VDJ recombination sites, type 1 diabetes patients had fewer insertions and more deleted nucleotides, which implies abnormalities in thymic rearrangement. Type 1 diabetes patients showed a moderate but significant shortening of TCRB CDR3 length in all four CD4+ subsets.

The source of this sequence is a man aged 18-30 years in good health. Sequencing was carried out using naive CD4+ T cells from blood. The cell subset or site label here, explained by the study, means: true naive CD4+ T cells. The rearrangement joined TRBV6-1 to TRBJ2-1, with 7 bases in between that match TRBD1. For the CDR3, the sequence is CASSSTGSSYNEQFF. The DNA sequence reads TGTGCCAGCAGTTCGACAGGGTCTTCCTACAATGAGCAGTTCTTC.